The 24 T cell receptor beta chains in this list originate from one sample, sequenced in a study of early T cells in non-severe SARS-CoV-2 infection. TCRdb re-analysed the 5' RACE reads in MiXCR, keeping a single row per CDR3 protein. In the table there are tens of thousands of distinct CDR3 sequences, 4.5% to 7% of which are singletons. The sample was whole blood. The receptors come from an adult who was a healthcare worker with PCR-confirmed SARS-CoV-2 infection or an uninfected control (not recorded which).

The sample holds many counts of this clonotype. V usage is TRBV7-2 and J usage is TRBJ2-7, with a weak D call TRBD2 (5 bases). Germline V gene data show CDR1 as SGHTA and CDR2 as FQGNSA. V lost 5 bases and J 2 bases, leaving 7 bases between the germline ends. CDR3 length equals 12 residues. This CDR3 reads CASSRGTYEQYF. CDR3 DNA: TGTGCCAGCAGCCGAGGGACCTACGAGCAGTACTTC.

In nucleotides, the CDR3 is TGCAGTGCTGCGGGACTAGGGGTCTTTGATACGCAGTATTTT. Protein sequence: CSAAGLGVFDTQYF. The chain recombines TRBV20-1 with TRBJ2-3, with 8 bases matching TRBD2. Germline CDR1 is DFQATT and CDR2 is SNEGSKA (reference sequence). J gave up 6 bases and V 5 bases, and 10 bases lay outside the gene matches. The CDR3 length is 14 residues.

This clonotype has at least ten counts. CDR3 residues: CASSWSGGATDTQYF. For the CDR3, the DNA is TGTGCCAGCAGTTGGAGCGGGGGGGCTACAGATACGCAGTATTTT. The J gene is TRBJ2-3, the V gene TRBV13, with 10 bases identical to TRBD2. Losses at the gene ends were 6 bases for V and 3 bases for J; bases not matched to a gene: 6. The CDR3 is 15 amino acids. Germline V gives CDR1 PRHDT, CDR2 FYEKMQ (reference sequence).

This clonotype was seen repeatedly, ten times or more. J is TRBJ2-1 and V is TRBV14; 12 positions agree with TRBD2. Germline CDR1 reads SGHDN; CDR2 reads FVKESK. This CDR3 has 18 amino acids. The V and J ends lost 4 bases and 0 bases, in that order; junction bases with no gene match: 7. The CDR3 sequence: CASSPSGGALSSYNEQFF. The CDR3 DNA reads as TGTGCCAGCAGCCCTAGCGGGGGGGCCCTGAGCTCCTACAATGAGCAGTTCTTC.

This clonotype was counted at least ten times. V is TRBV2 and J is TRBJ2-1; 8 positions match TRBD2. J was trimmed by 8 bases and V by 2 bases; bases with no gene match: 11. CDR1 SNHLY and CDR2 FYNNEI come from the germline V gene. The CDR3 contains 16 residues. CDR3 sequence (DNA): TGTGCCAGCAGTGAACAGGCGGGACTAGTCTCGGATGAGCAGTTCTTC. Amino acids: CASSEQAGLVSDEQFF.

This clonotype came up a few times. The chain carries TRBV5-1 and TRBJ2-3; tentatively, D is TRBD1 or TRBD2 (5 bases each). CDR1 SGHRS and CDR2 YFSETQ come from the germline V gene. V shed 5 bases and J shed 3 bases, with 10 bases lying between them. This CDR3 contains 13 residues. CDR3 amino acids: CASSSGGTDTQYF. CDR3 bases: TGCGCCAGCAGTTCTGGGGGTACAGATACGCAGTATTTT.

This clonotype was picked up a small number of times. The chain combines TRBV6-6 with TRBJ1-1, with D possibly TRBD1 on 5 matching bases. V was clipped by 2 bases and J by 5 bases, with 18 bases between them. The CDR3 spans 16 residues. Germline CDR1 and CDR2: MNHNY and SVGAGI (reference sequence). The CDR3 here is CASSYRRASLGTEAFF. The CDR3 nucleotides read TGTGCCAGCAGTTACCGCAGGGCCTCCCTGGGGACTGAAGCTTTCTTT.

This clonotype has more than one count but fewer than ten. The chain carries TRBV29-1 and TRBJ1-2; a possible D gene is TRBD1 (5 bases). In germline, CDR1 is SQVTM, CDR2 ANQGSEA. This CDR3 spans 12 amino acids. CDR3 sequence: CTVGQAARGYTF. CDR3 coding DNA: TGCACCGTGGGGCAGGCTGCCCGTGGCTACACCTTC.

This clonotype was counted many times. This chain connects TRBV14 to TRBJ2-3, with 11 nucleotides matching TRBD2. With V trimmed by 4 bases and J by 6 bases, 9 bases remained unmatched. The CDR3 is 16 residues long. Germline CDR1 reads SGHDN; CDR2 reads FVKESK. The CDR3 protein is CASSPWTSGSSDTQYF. In nucleotides, the CDR3 is TGTGCCAGCAGCCCGTGGACTAGCGGGTCTTCGGATACGCAGTATTTT.

This clonotype has a handful of counts. This rearrangement joins TRBV3-1 to TRBJ2-7, with 9 bases identical to TRBD2. From germline, CDR1 is LGHDT and CDR2 YNNKEL (reference sequence). The J segment lost 6 bases and the V segment lost 0 bases, leaving 12 bases of the junction unmatched. The CDR3 has 17 amino acids. CDR3: CASSQDEGLAAWGEQYF. The CDR3 nucleotides read TGTGCCAGCAGCCAAGACGAGGGACTAGCAGCCTGGGGCGAGCAGTACTTC.

This clonotype has a count of ten or more. This chain connects TRBV7-9 to TRBJ1-1; D remains ambiguous. CDR1 is SEHNR and CDR2 is FQNEAQ in the germline V gene (reference sequence). CDR3 length: 12 residues. The V end was cut by 2 bases, the J end by 7 bases, with 8 bases between. In DNA form, the CDR3 reads TGTGCCAGCAGCTTACTGGCGCATGAAGCTTTCTTT. Protein: CASSLLAHEAFF. The full variable domain, with the rest looked up from reference TRBV7-9 and TRBJ1-1, is DTGVSQNPRHKITKRGQNVTFRCDPISEHNRLYWYRQTLGQGPEFLTYFQNEAQLEKSRLLSDRFSAERPKGSFSTLEIQRTEQGDSAMYLCASSLLAHEAFFGQGTRLTVV.

This clonotype was observed a few times. The rearrangement uses TRBV12-3 or TRBV12-4 and TRBJ1-1, with D perhaps TRBD1 (6 bases). This CDR3 is 16 amino acids long. V gave up 4 bases and J gave up 0 bases, with 15 bases separating them. The CDR3 region is CASSSSVHRVNTEAFF. The CDR3, as DNA: TGTGCCAGCAGTTCATCAGTTCACAGGGTGAACACTGAAGCTTTCTTT.

This clonotype was found many times. The CDR3 is CASSPGVGGGNTIYF. The CDR3 region has the DNA TGTGCCAGCAGCCCCGGTGTAGGTGGAGGAAACACCATATATTTT. This chain links TRBV7-2 with TRBJ1-3; D uncertain. The V gene lost 5 bases and the J gene lost 4 bases, with 15 bases spanning the gap. Germline loops: CDR1 SGHTA, CDR2 FQGNSA. The CDR3 runs to 15 residues.

This clonotype was detected many times. The chain joins TRBV12-3 or TRBV12-4 to TRBJ2-6, with D tentatively TRBD1 (6 bases). Trimming cost V 6 bases and J 7 bases, with 25 bases left between them. The CDR3 covers 18 residues. In DNA form, the CDR3 reads TGTGCCAGCAGACCTCGACAGGCTCCTCGGGCAGGAGCCAACGTCCTGACTTTC. This sequence encodes CASRPRQAPRAGANVLTF.

This clonotype was recorded many times. This sequence joins TRBV6-5 and TRBJ2-7; D might be TRBD1 (6 bases). This CDR3 is 15 amino acids long. Trimming removed 5 bases at V and 0 bases at J, with 14 bases between. Germline V CDR1 and CDR2: MNHEY, SVGAGI. CDR3 in DNA: TGTGCCAGCAGTCCGACAGGAATTAGCTCCTACGAGCAGTACTTC. This translates into CASSPTGISSYEQYF.

This clonotype was recorded many times. The gene calls are TRBV12-3 or TRBV12-4 and TRBJ1-2, with 8 nucleotides matching TRBD1. CDR3 length equals 14 residues. V gave up 7 bases and J gave up 6 bases; unmatched junction bases: 10. The CDR3 nucleotides are TGTGCCAGCACCCGGACAGGGACGGGGGATGGCTACACCTTC. As protein: CASTRTGTGDGYTF.

The sample holds many counts of this clonotype. This chain links TRBV4-1 with TRBJ2-7; TRBD2 aligns across 9 bases. Germline loops: CDR1 MGHRA, CDR2 YSYEKL. The CDR3 has 17 amino acids. V dropped 0 bases and J dropped 5; count of bases not matched to a gene: 11. CDR3 protein: CASSQEWVASGTHEQYF. Here the CDR3 DNA reads TGCGCCAGCAGCCAAGAATGGGTGGCTAGCGGGACACACGAGCAGTACTTC.

This clonotype was recorded many times. V is TRBV4-1 and J is TRBJ2-1; the D call may be TRBD1 or TRBD2 (5 bases each). Deletions cut 2 bases from V and 2 bases from J, with 13 bases between. CDR1 is MGHRA, CDR2 YSYEKL, per germline. The CDR3 is 16 residues long. CDR3 in DNA: TGCGCCAGCAGCCAAAAGGGAGACAGCACCTACAATGAGCAGTTCTTC. Translating it yields CASSQKGDSTYNEQFF.

This clonotype was detected many times. CDR3 region: CASSLGPARGAEQYF. DNA of the CDR3: TGTGCCAGCAGCTTAGGGCCGGCCCGGGGAGCCGAGCAGTACTTC. The chain employs TRBV11-1 and TRBJ2-7, with D possibly TRBD2 on 5 matching bases. The CDR3 has 15 amino acids. Trimming took off 1 base at V and 6 bases at J, with 16 bases between the two ends. Germline V gene lookup returns CDR1 SGHAT and CDR2 FQDESV (reference sequence).

This clonotype was seen many times. The chain carries TRBV20-1 and TRBJ2-7; D not certain. CDR3 size: 12 residues. From germline, CDR1 is DFQATT and CDR2 SNEGSKA (reference sequence). V lost 1 base and J lost 4, with 8 bases in between. CDR3: CSARGRVYEQYF. DNA for the CDR3: TGCAGTGCTAGAGGACGGGTTTACGAGCAGTACTTC.

The table lists this clonotype with many counts. The CDR3 is CASSRLPWGFSNYGYTF. The CDR3 DNA reads TGTGCCAGCAGTCGACTCCCCTGGGGCTTCTCGAACTATGGCTACACCTTC. The chain has TRBV28 and TRBJ1-2; D is possibly TRBD1 (5 bases). V lost 5 bases and J 2 bases, leaving 21 bases between the germline ends. This CDR3 spans 17 amino acids. Germline V CDR1 and CDR2: MDHEN, SYDVKM.

This clonotype was counted ten times or more. The rearrangement joins TRBV4-3 to TRBJ1-5; D remains unclear. This CDR3 is built from 13 residues. V lost 4 bases and J lost 9, with 13 bases in between. CDR1 LGHNA and CDR2 YSLEER come from the germline V gene. The CDR3 coding sequence is TGCGCCAGCAGCCCCGGATCGGAAGGGCCCCAGCATTTT. This translates into CASSPGSEGPQHF.

Many counts were recorded for this clonotype. This chain links TRBV12-3 or TRBV12-4 with TRBJ1-2; no firm D call. This CDR3 contains 13 residues. Trimming cost V 3 bases and J 5 bases, with 10 bases left between them. In DNA, the CDR3 is TGTGCCAGCAGTTTTGAGCGGATATATGGCTACACCTTC. Protein sequence: CASSFERIYGYTF.

This clonotype has just a few counts. This rearrangement joins TRBV6-1 to TRBJ1-1, with D perhaps TRBD1 (5 bases). Germline-derived CDR1 and CDR2 are MNHNS and SASEGT. This CDR3 comprises 14 residues. V was clipped by 10 bases and J by 2 bases, with 17 bases between them. The DNA for the CDR3 is TGTGCCACCGCACCGGGACGTCTAAACACTGAAGCTTTCTTT. This gives the protein CATAPGRLNTEAFF.